This TCR beta chain came from a study of blood T cell repertoires in COVID-19. Between the trimmed V and J ends, which lost 1 base and 0 bases, there was a span of 15 bases. Germline values: CDR1 LGHDT, CDR2 YNNKEL (reference sequence). The length of the CDR3 is 17 residues. This clone was observed a few times. Profiling relied on immunoSEQ multiplex PCR, and the TCRdb table lists in-frame clones only, not all of them. The top ten hold under 2.5% of the sample, which has around 250,000 clones, around 90% seen once. The V call is TRBV3-1 (or the pseudogene TRBV3-2), the J call TRBJ1-1; maybe TRBD1 (6 bases). This sequence was found in a woman aged 60-75 years with COVID-19, enrolled during active disease. Sequencing was done on a sample of peripheral blood. This chain's CDR3 is CASSQVAGERLNTEAFF. DNA for the CDR3: TGTGCCAGCAGCCAAGTGGCAGGGGAGCGGTTGAACACTGAAGCTTTCTTT.